One and the same sample provided the 5 T cell receptor beta chains below, sequenced in a study of blood T cell repertoires in COVID-19. Here immunoSEQ multiplex PCR was the method, and the copy in TCRdb shows in-frame clones only, minus some. The sample shows more than 85,000 clones, roughly 80% of them seen only once. Sample: peripheral blood. All receptors derive from a human donor in a cohort sampled during active or convalescent COVID-19.

The gene calls are TRBV15 and TRBJ2-6, with 11 nucleotides matching TRBD1. This CDR3 has 15 residues. Germline-derived CDR1 and CDR2 are LNHNV and YYDKDF (reference sequence). V shed 8 bases, J shed 3 bases, and the junction held 3 bases outside the gene matches. The CDR3 DNA reads TGTGCCACCCGGACAGGGGGCGGTGGGGCCAACGTCCTGACTTTC. Its translation is CATRTGGGGANVLTF.

The chain carries TRBV5-4 and TRBJ1-2; D unclear. The CDR3 extends over 14 amino acids. Germline V lookup: CDR1 SGHNT, CDR2 YYREEE (reference sequence). Between the trimmed V and J ends, which lost 0 bases and 1 base, there was a span of 7 bases. Here the CDR3 reads CASSLGGFNYGYTF. CDR3 in DNA: TGTGCCAGCAGCTTGGGAGGGTTTAACTATGGCTACACCTTC.

The chain combines TRBV5-4 with TRBJ2-1; D perhaps matches TRBD1 (6 bases). From germline, CDR1 is SGHNT and CDR2 YYREEE (reference sequence). Trimming left V 6 bases short and J 6 bases short, with 19 bases between. CDR3 length equals 15 residues. The CDR3 loop reads CASTSSQGLGNEQFF. In nucleotides, the CDR3 is TGTGCCAGCACCTCCTCCCAGGGGCTCGGCAATGAGCAGTTCTTC.

This clone has a handful of counts. This sequence joins TRBV5-4 and TRBJ2-2; D is unclear. CDR1 SGHNT and CDR2 YYREEE come from the germline V gene (reference sequence). V gave up 1 base and J gave up 3 bases, with 4 bases separating them. There are 13 residues in the CDR3. The chain's CDR3 is CASSLSDTGELFF. CDR3 nucleotide sequence: TGTGCCAGCAGCTTGTCGGACACCGGGGAGCTGTTTTTT. The full variable domain, in which reference TRBV5-4 and TRBJ2-2 provide the parts outside the CDR3, is ETGVTQSPTHLIKTRGQQVTLRCSSQSGHNTVSWYQQALGQGPQFIFQYYREEENGRGNFPPRFSGLQFPNYSSELNVNALELDDSALYLCASSLSDTGELFFGEGSRLTVL.

V usage is TRBV2 and J usage is TRBJ2-7, with TRBD1 matching over 8 bases. V lost 7 bases and J lost 6; bases outside the gene matches: 8. Germline values: CDR1 SNHLY, CDR2 FYNNEI. The CDR3 is made up of 13 amino acids. The CDR3 bases are TGTGCCAGCACCCGGGTAGGGACAGGCGAGCAGTACTTC. This sequence encodes CASTRVGTGEQYF.